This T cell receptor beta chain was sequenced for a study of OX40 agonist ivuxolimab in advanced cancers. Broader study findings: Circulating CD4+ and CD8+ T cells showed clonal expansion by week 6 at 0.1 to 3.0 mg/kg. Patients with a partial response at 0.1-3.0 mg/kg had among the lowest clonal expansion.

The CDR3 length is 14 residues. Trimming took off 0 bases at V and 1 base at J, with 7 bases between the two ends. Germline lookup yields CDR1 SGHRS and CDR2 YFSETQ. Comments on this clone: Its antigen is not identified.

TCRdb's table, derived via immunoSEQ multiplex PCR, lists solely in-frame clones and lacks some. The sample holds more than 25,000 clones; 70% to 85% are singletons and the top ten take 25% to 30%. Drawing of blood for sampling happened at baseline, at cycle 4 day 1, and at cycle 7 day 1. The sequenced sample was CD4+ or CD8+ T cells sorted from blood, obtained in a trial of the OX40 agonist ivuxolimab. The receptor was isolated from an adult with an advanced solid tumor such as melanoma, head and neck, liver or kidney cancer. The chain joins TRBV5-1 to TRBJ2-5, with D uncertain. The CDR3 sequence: CASSLVFTQETQYF. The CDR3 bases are TGCGCCAGCAGCTTGGTATTCACCCAAGAGACCCAGTACTTC.